A selection of T cell receptor beta chains follows, all from one sample in a study of cytomegalovirus exposure and HLA in healthy donors. Profiling relied on immunoSEQ multiplex PCR, and the TCRdb table lists in-frame clones only, not all of them. Of around 190,000 clones in the sample, 86% were seen once. The sample taken for sequencing was PBMCs. The receptors derive from a woman younger than 45 in good health and CMV-seronegative. CDR3s include the opening cysteine and the closing phenylalanine or tryptophan. Fields, in order: CDR3 DNA, CDR3 protein, V gene, D gene, clone size, J gene. D genes are given only for firm matches. Size is omitted from some rows. Given values are once, few, many or a class for expanded clones.

cdr3_nt: TGTGCCAGTAGTTCCCCCGGGGACGCAGGGGCTGAAGCTTTCTTT; cdr3_aa: CASSSPGDAGAEAFF; v_call: TRBV19; d_call: .; clone_size: .; j_call: TRBJ1-1
cdr3_nt: TGTGCCAGCAGTCCCAGCCCGACAGACTTAAATCAGCCCCAGCATTTT; cdr3_aa: CASSPSPTDLNQPQHF; v_call: TRBV2; d_call: .; clone_size: .; j_call: TRBJ1-5
cdr3_nt: TGTGCCATCAGTGAGTCACCACTAGCGGTGGGCACAGATACGCAGTATTTT; cdr3_aa: CAISESPLAVGTDTQYF; v_call: TRBV10-3; d_call: TRBD2; clone_size: once; j_call: TRBJ2-3
cdr3_nt: TGTGCCAGCACCCTAAGGCGGACTGAGAACTATGGCTACACCTTC; cdr3_aa: CASTLRRTENYGYTF; v_call: TRBV6-5; d_call: .; clone_size: .; j_call: TRBJ1-2
cdr3_nt: TGTGCCAGCAGTTTATCCCCTTTGATCGACTGCTACGAGCAGTACTTC; cdr3_aa: CASSLSPLIDCYEQYF; v_call: TRBV27; d_call: .; clone_size: .; j_call: TRBJ2-7
cdr3_nt: TGTGCCACCTCGGGACAGGCTGGCACTGAAGCTTTCTTT; cdr3_aa: CATSGQAGTEAFF; v_call: TRBV25-1; d_call: TRBD1; clone_size: .; j_call: TRBJ1-1
cdr3_nt: TGTGCCAGCAGTGTCATGGAGTCTTACTCCTACGAGCAGTACTTC; cdr3_aa: CASSVMESYSYEQYF; v_call: TRBV2; d_call: .; clone_size: .; j_call: TRBJ2-7
cdr3_nt: TGTGCCAGCAGTGAATCATTGGCGGGATTCTCCACAGATACGCAGTATTTT; cdr3_aa: CASSESLAGFSTDTQYF; v_call: TRBV25-1; d_call: .; clone_size: .; j_call: TRBJ2-3
cdr3_nt: TGTGCCAGCAAGAACGACAGGGACGGCACTGAAGCTTTCTTT; cdr3_aa: CASKNDRDGTEAFF; v_call: TRBV2; d_call: TRBD1; clone_size: once; j_call: TRBJ1-1
cdr3_nt: TGTGCCAGTAGTATAGGGGGACAGAGATTATCACTAGCCAAAAACATTCAGTACTTC; cdr3_aa: CASSIGGQRLSLAKNIQYF; v_call: TRBV19; d_call: TRBD1; clone_size: .; j_call: TRBJ2-4
cdr3_nt: TGTGCCAGCAGCTCAGAATTGAACACTGAAGCTTTCTTT; cdr3_aa: CASSSELNTEAFF; v_call: TRBV7-8; d_call: .; clone_size: few; j_call: TRBJ1-1
cdr3_nt: TGTGCCAGCTCATCGGGACTAGCGGGAAGCTCCTACGAGCAGTACTTC; cdr3_aa: CASSSGLAGSSYEQYF; v_call: TRBV18; d_call: TRBD2; clone_size: .; j_call: TRBJ2-7
cdr3_nt: TGTGCCAGCAGCCTACAGAACTACGAGCAGTACTTC; cdr3_aa: CASSLQNYEQYF; v_call: TRBV7-9; d_call: .; clone_size: once; j_call: TRBJ2-7
cdr3_nt: TGTGCCAGCAGCCCCTGGCCTAGCGGGAGGTTCGGAGATACGCAGTATTTT; cdr3_aa: CASSPWPSGRFGDTQYF; v_call: TRBV11-2; d_call: TRBD2; clone_size: .; j_call: TRBJ2-3
cdr3_nt: TGTGCCAGCTCACCACGGCCAGCAACTAATGAAAAACTGTTTTTT; cdr3_aa: CASSPRPATNEKLFF; v_call: TRBV18; d_call: .; clone_size: .; j_call: TRBJ1-4
cdr3_nt: TGTGCCAGCAGCTCCGGGGGGGAGCTGTTTTTT; cdr3_aa: CASSSGGELFF; v_call: TRBV13; d_call: .; clone_size: .; j_call: TRBJ2-2
cdr3_nt: TGTGCCAGCAGTGTCGAGGTCAATGAGCAGTTCTTC; cdr3_aa: CASSVEVNEQFF; v_call: TRBV2; d_call: .; clone_size: .; j_call: TRBJ2-1
cdr3_nt: TGTGCCAGCAGTCCGACAGGGCTCCAAGGGTCCCAGCATTTT; cdr3_aa: CASSPTGLQGSQHF; v_call: TRBV2; d_call: TRBD1; clone_size: .; j_call: TRBJ1-5
cdr3_nt: TGTGCCAGCAGCCCCGGGACTAGCGGAACCACAGATACGCAGTATTTT; cdr3_aa: CASSPGTSGTTDTQYF; v_call: TRBV7-3; d_call: TRBD2; clone_size: once; j_call: TRBJ2-3
cdr3_nt: TGTGCCAGCAGCTCGCCGGGACAGGAAACAGATACGCAGTATTTT; cdr3_aa: CASSSPGQETDTQYF; v_call: TRBV5-6; d_call: TRBD1; clone_size: .; j_call: TRBJ2-3
cdr3_nt: TGTGCCAGCAGCTCATCCGGACAGGTCAATGAGCAGTTCTTC; cdr3_aa: CASSSSGQVNEQFF; v_call: TRBV11-3; d_call: TRBD1; clone_size: .; j_call: TRBJ2-1
cdr3_nt: TGTGCCAGCAAGGGAGAAGAGACCCAGTACTTC; cdr3_aa: CASKGEETQYF; v_call: TRBV5-4; d_call: .; clone_size: .; j_call: TRBJ2-5
cdr3_nt: TGTGCAAGTCGCTTATTCCCACGGCGTGGACTCTGTGCAGGTGGGCTCTCTGGAAACACCATATATTTT; cdr3_aa: CASRLFPRRGLCAGGLSGNTIYF; v_call: TRBV12-2; d_call: .; clone_size: .; j_call: TRBJ1-3
cdr3_nt: TGTGCCACCAGCTCCAGACCCGGGACTAGCAACTCCTACAATGAGCAGTTCTTC; cdr3_aa: CATSSRPGTSNSYNEQFF; v_call: TRBV15; d_call: TRBD2; clone_size: .; j_call: TRBJ2-1
cdr3_nt: TGTGCCAGCAGGGCAAGACTAGCGGGTAATTCCCAAGAGACCCAGTACTTC; cdr3_aa: CASRARLAGNSQETQYF; v_call: TRBV7-9; d_call: TRBD2; clone_size: .; j_call: TRBJ2-5